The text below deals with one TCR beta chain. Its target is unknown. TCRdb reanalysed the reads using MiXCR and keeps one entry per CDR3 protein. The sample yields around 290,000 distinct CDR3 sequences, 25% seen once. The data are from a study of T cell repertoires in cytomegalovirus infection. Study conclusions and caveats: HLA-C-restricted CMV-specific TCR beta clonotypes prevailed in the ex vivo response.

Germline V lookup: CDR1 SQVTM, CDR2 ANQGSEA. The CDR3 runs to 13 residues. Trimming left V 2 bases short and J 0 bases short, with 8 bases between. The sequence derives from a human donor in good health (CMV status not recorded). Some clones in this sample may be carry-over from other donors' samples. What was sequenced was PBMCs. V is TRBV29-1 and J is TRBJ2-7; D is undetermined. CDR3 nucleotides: TGCAGCGTTGAATTCGGCTACTCCTACGAGCAGTACTTC. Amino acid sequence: CSVEFGYSYEQYF.